Listed below are T cell receptor beta chains from one sample, sequenced in a study of Ad26.COV2.S vaccination and SARS-CoV-2 variants. Here immunoSEQ multiplex PCR was the method, and the copy in TCRdb shows in-frame clones only, minus some. The sample yields some 460,000 clones, about 89% seen once. This sample comprised peripheral blood, obtained in a trial of Ad26.COV2.S vaccine versus placebo. The receptors here all came from a person aged 18-60 years who received the Ad26.COV2.S COVID-19 vaccine or a placebo. The CDR3 runs from the conserved cysteine through the conserved F or W. The D gene is left open where the match is weak. Expanded clones are given a class, and other clones once, few, many or no size at all.

V	length	D	J	size	CDR3
TRBV6-5	14	.	TRBJ1-2	.	CASSYTQGTEGYTF
TRBV12-3/TRBV12-4	11	.	TRBJ2-7	.	CASSSRYEQYF
TRBV15	16	.	TRBJ1-4	few	CATSREGTPLEEKLFF
TRBV7-6	15	.	TRBJ2-1	.	CASSPERTYYNEQFF
TRBV27	17	TRBD2	TRBJ2-6	.	CASSSGEGRAGANVLTF
TRBV2	15	.	TRBJ2-6	.	CASSVSWGGANVLTF
TRBV30	12	.	TRBJ2-7	.	CAWGDTTYEQYF
TRBV3-1/TRBV3-2	18	TRBD2	TRBJ2-2	.	CASSQDLRASGRDGELFF
TRBV7-3	14	TRBD2	TRBJ2-3	.	CASQRGASTDTQYF
TRBV21-1	19	.	TRBJ2-3	.	CASSLQSLAGGPMADTQYF
TRBV4-2	18	TRBD1	TRBJ2-1	.	CASSQVTFGTGNYNEQFF
TRBV6-2/TRBV6-3	14	.	TRBJ1-4	.	CASSYSGGREKLFF
TRBV27	15	.	TRBJ2-2	.	CASSFLAPWGGELFF
TRBV7-9	14	TRBD1	TRBJ2-7	.	CASSAGQGSYEQYF
TRBV5-5	13	TRBD1	TRBJ1-2	.	CASSLQGDYGYTF
TRBV3-1/TRBV3-2	14	.	TRBJ2-1	.	CASRETDTDNEQFF
TRBV10-3	15	.	TRBJ1-4	.	CAIAETGQRGEKLFF
TRBV5-1	14	.	TRBJ2-2	.	CASSPSTGPGELFF
TRBV3-1/TRBV3-2	19	TRBD2	TRBJ2-1	.	CASSQVPLRAGAPRNEQFF
TRBV7-2	14	TRBD1	TRBJ1-4	once	CASSRDRGDEKLFF
TRBV5-4	13	.	TRBJ1-2	once	CASSIGTYYGYTF
TRBV12-3/TRBV12-4	13	.	TRBJ2-5	.	CASSLAGRETQYF
TRBV9	15	.	TRBJ2-1	.	CASSLRGSVMNEQFF
TRBV4-2	20	.	TRBJ1-5	.	CASSQDLLRGAENSNQPQHF
TRBV30	15	.	TRBJ1-2	.	CAWSVGGVANYGYTF
TRBV19	15	.	TRBJ1-6	.	CASSIDGTPNSPLHF
TRBV6-5	16	.	TRBJ1-1	.	CASSYFYQAGGAEAFF
TRBV3-1/TRBV3-2	15	TRBD2	TRBJ2-7	.	CASSQNERGTYEQYF